The clone carrying this T cell receptor (beta chain) was seen just once. This entry comes from a study of blood T cell repertoires in COVID-19. Study as a whole: Spain, Italy and the United States supplied samples that represented acute and convalescent COVID-19.

Original methodology: Amplification of reference gene primers provided the estimated nucleated cell counts. Clones were read by immunoSEQ multiplex PCR, and TCRdb kept only the in-frame ones, dropping some. That table gives V, J and clone size, and the DNA gave D and trimming. The profile shows tens of thousands of clones, more than 65% of them singletons. CDR3 length: 12 residues. Germline V gene sequence: CDR1 SQVTM, CDR2 ANQGSEA. Trimming cost V 4 bases and J 7 bases, with 8 bases left between them. The chain combines TRBV29-1 with TRBJ1-6, with TRBD1 as a possible D gene (5 bases). Sequenced: peripheral blood. This TCR was sampled from a human donor in a cohort sampled during active COVID-19. In DNA, the CDR3 is TGCAGCGTTGGCGGGGGAAATTCACCCCTCCACTTT. Its protein is CSVGGGNSPLHF.